Listed here are 8 T cell receptor beta chains from one sample, sequenced in a study of PD-1 blockade in classical Hodgkin lymphoma. As for time point: cycle 4 day 1 (C4D1), after less than seven weeks of nivolumab. Every one of the patients relapsed after autologous stem cell transplantation (brentuximab vedotin exposure was variable). Thawed PBMCs underwent magnetic negative selection to yield purified CD4+ T cells. Sequencing was performed with immunoSEQ multiplex PCR; in TCRdb, only in-frame clones are kept and a portion is missing. The sample holds 18,000 or so clones, 70% to 75% seen once. The source was CD4+ T cells from blood, collected before the fourth cycle of nivolumab. Receptors were obtained from a human donor with classical Hodgkin lymphoma.

The chain joins TRBV11-3 to TRBJ1-1; D is undetermined. V gave up 4 bases and J gave up 3 bases, with 9 bases separating them. The CDR3 sequence is 13 residues long. The germline gives CDR1 SGHNT, CDR2 YENEEA. In DNA form, the CDR3 reads TGTGCCAGCAGCTCAGGACGGGACACTGAAGCTTTCTTT. Amino acid sequence: CASSSGRDTEAFF.

The chain employs TRBV6-5 and TRBJ1-3; perhaps TRBD1 as D (6 bases). The CDR3 runs 16 residues. Germline CDR1 MNHEY, CDR2 SVGAGI. V lost 0 bases to trimming and J lost 7 bases, with 16 bases between them. CDR3 sequence reads: CASSYSSQGLGNTIYF. In DNA form, the CDR3 reads TGTGCCAGCAGTTACTCGAGTCAGGGGTTAGGGAACACCATATATTTT.

The genes are TRBV27 and TRBJ2-7, with 7 bases identical to TRBD2. CDR1 and CDR2 from the germline V gene are MNHEY and SMNVEV (reference sequence). V was clipped by 2 bases and J by 5 bases; unmatched bases: 15. The length of the CDR3 is 17 residues. CDR3 region: CASSLGFGRREINEQYF. The CDR3 bases are TGTGCCAGCAGTTTAGGATTCGGAAGGCGGGAGATCAACGAGCAGTACTTC.

The gene calls are TRBV6-5 and TRBJ1-2; maybe TRBD1 (6 bases). CDR1 MNHEY and CDR2 SVGAGI come from the germline V gene. Trimming took 0 bases from V and 2 from J, leaving 10 bases between them. The length of the CDR3 is 15 residues. The chain's CDR3 is CASSYSVTGNYGYTF. The CDR3 region has the DNA TGTGCCAGCAGTTACTCGGTTACAGGGAACTATGGCTACACCTTC.

The chain combines TRBV4-2 with TRBJ1-4; the match to TRBD1 covers 9 bases. The CDR3 runs 16 residues. V gave up 0 bases and J gave up 6 bases; unmatched junction bases: 5. Germline V lookup: CDR1 LGHNA, CDR2 YNFKEQ. The CDR3 coding sequence is TGTGCCAGCAGCCAAGAAGTGGACAGGGGAGATGAAAAACTGTTTTTT. Translated: CASSQEVDRGDEKLFF.

The rearrangement joins TRBV25-1 to TRBJ2-1; TRBD1 aligns across 9 bases. This CDR3 region has 15 residues. From germline, CDR1 is MGHDK and CDR2 SYGVNS. The V and J ends lost 6 bases and 4 bases, in that order; junction bases with no gene match: 7. CDR3 region: CASREGDREYNEQFF. The CDR3 DNA reads as TGTGCCAGCAGGGAAGGGGACAGGGAGTACAATGAGCAGTTCTTC.

CDR3 in amino acids: CASSLPGFQDSEETQYF. DNA for the CDR3: TGCGCCAGCAGCCTCCCCGGTTTTCAGGACTCGGAAGAGACCCAGTACTTC. The gene calls are TRBV5-1 and TRBJ2-5; tentatively, D is TRBD2 (5 bases). This CDR3 is built from 17 residues. V shed 4 bases and J shed 3 bases, with 22 bases lying between them. Germline assignment: CDR1 SGHRS and CDR2 YFSETQ.

The chain employs TRBV15 and TRBJ2-1; 10 bases line up with TRBD2. Germline values: CDR1 LNHNV, CDR2 YYDKDF (reference sequence). The CDR3 extends over 17 amino acids. Germline trimming cut 4 bases from V and 4 bases from J; bases unmatched to any gene: 10. CDR3 loop: CATSKGMGLASYNEQFF. Here the CDR3 DNA reads TGTGCCACCAGCAAGGGAATGGGACTAGCGTCTTACAATGAGCAGTTCTTC.